The 29 T cell receptor beta chains reported below all come from one sample, sequenced in a study of OX40 agonist ivuxolimab in advanced cancers. The protocol was immunoSEQ multiplex PCR, while the TCRdb copy is restricted to in-frame clones and leaves out a portion. The sample has tens of thousands of clones, 84% seen once; the top ten hold 0.5% to 0.7%. The specimen was CD4+ or CD8+ T cells sorted from blood, collected in a trial of the OX40 agonist ivuxolimab. All receptors come from an adult with an advanced solid tumor such as melanoma, head and neck, liver or kidney cancer.

This chain uses TRBV19 with TRBJ2-6; D is undetermined. The CDR3 has 15 residues. The germline V gene has CDR1 LNHDA and CDR2 SQIVND (reference sequence). V was pared by 2 bases and J by 2 bases, with 7 bases between. For the CDR3, the DNA is TGTGCCAGTAGTATAACTGAACCTGGGGCCAACGTCCTGACTTTC. Translating it yields CASSITEPGANVLTF.

The chain combines TRBV7-2 with TRBJ2-5; possibly TRBD2 for D (5 bases). The germline gives CDR1 SGHTA, CDR2 FQGNSA. Trimming removed 2 bases from V and 5 bases from J, with 9 bases in between. The CDR3 is made up of 13 amino acids. CDR3 DNA: TGTGCCAGCAGCTTATCCAGAGGGGAGACCCAGTACTTC. This encodes CASSLSRGETQYF.

The sample holds a few counts of this clone. The J gene is TRBJ1-1, the V gene TRBV28; 10 nucleotides line up with TRBD1. Trimming cost V 4 bases and J 6 bases; bases outside gene matches: 8. Germline values: CDR1 MDHEN, CDR2 SYDVKM. This CDR3 has 15 amino acids. This CDR3 is CASSSGTGVRAEAFF. In DNA form, the CDR3 reads TGTGCCAGCAGTTCCGGGACAGGGGTTCGGGCTGAAGCTTTCTTT.

This chain uses TRBV4-1 with TRBJ2-5, with TRBD2 identical over 14 bases. The V and J ends lost 0 bases and 0 bases, in that order; junction bases with no gene match: 15. CDR3 size: 22 residues. CDR1 is MGHRA, CDR2 YSYEKL, per germline. For the CDR3, the DNA is TGCGCCAGCAGCCAAGATGGCGGACTGACTAGCGGGAGGGCCGGGTACCAAGAGACCCAGTACTTC. This sequence encodes CASSQDGGLTSGRAGYQETQYF.

This clone turned up a few times. V gene TRBV6-5 combines with J gene TRBJ1-2; TRBD1 matches 10 bases. The V segment lost 0 bases and the J segment 8 bases; nucleotides outside the gene matches: 6. Germline CDR1 reads MNHEY; CDR2 reads SVGAGI. This CDR3 spans 15 amino acids. Written as DNA, the CDR3 is TGTGCCAGCAGTTACTCCCGACAGGGGGCGCGGGGCTACACCTTC. This encodes CASSYSRQGARGYTF.

The CDR3: CASSLAGVETQYF. Written as DNA, the CDR3 is TGTGCCAGCAGCTTAGCAGGTGTAGAGACCCAGTACTTC. V usage is TRBV11-2 and J usage is TRBJ2-5, with no clear D. Germline lookup yields CDR1 SGHAT and CDR2 FQNNGV. The V end was cut by 1 base, the J end by 4 bases, with 7 bases between. The CDR3 loop spans 13 amino acids.

The V and J genes are TRBV15 and TRBJ1-1; D gene ambiguous. CDR1 and CDR2 from the germline V gene are LNHNV and YYDKDF (reference sequence). There are 14 residues in the CDR3. V dropped 5 bases and J dropped 4 bases, with 14 bases sitting between them. The CDR3 reads CATSRKGLGTEAFF. For the CDR3, the DNA is TGTGCCACCAGCCGAAAGGGTTTGGGCACTGAAGCTTTCTTT.

The chain recombines TRBV27 with TRBJ1-2; TRBD1 might be the D (6 bases). In germline, CDR1 is MNHEY, CDR2 SMNVEV (reference sequence). This CDR3 has 15 amino acids. V lost 5 bases and J 5 bases, leaving 18 bases between the germline ends. CDR3 amino acids: CASSTPGQPWYGYTF. The DNA for the CDR3 is TGTGCCAGCAGTACCCCCGGACAGCCATGGTATGGCTACACCTTC.

The CDR3 DNA is TGTGCCTGGAGCCCCAAGGGTGGGTTCGCTGGTCGAGAGACCCAGTACTTC. This encodes CAWSPKGGFAGRETQYF. V and J are TRBV30 and TRBJ2-5; D uncertain. The CDR3 length is 17 residues. Trimming shortened V by 3 bases and J by 4 bases, and 24 bases separated the two germline ends. Germline lookup yields CDR1 GTSNPN and CDR2 SVGIG (reference sequence).

The V gene is TRBV5-4, the J gene TRBJ2-1; 8 positions agree with TRBD2. The CDR3 loop spans 14 amino acids. With 5 bases clipped from V and 8 bases from J, the junction kept 9 bases outside the gene matches. Germline V gene sequence: CDR1 SGHNT, CDR2 YYREEE (reference sequence). CDR3 protein: CASSFSGIRYEQFF. In DNA form, the CDR3 reads TGTGCCAGCAGTTTTAGCGGGATTCGGTATGAGCAGTTCTTC.

The gene calls are TRBV2 and TRBJ1-1; TRBD1 matches at 11 bases. In germline, CDR1 is SNHLY, CDR2 FYNNEI. This CDR3 has 14 residues. Trimming at V came to 6 bases and at J to 4 bases, leaving 4 bases not matched to a gene. The CDR3 DNA follows: TGTGCCAGCAGCGCGGGACAGGGGGTCACTGAAGCTTTCTTT. Protein product: CASSAGQGVTEAFF.

The CDR3 DNA follows: TGTGCCAGCAGCTGGACAGGGGTGGGGGCCAACGTCCTGACTTTC. This translates into CASSWTGVGANVLTF. This sequence joins TRBV5-6 and TRBJ2-6, with 9 positions matching TRBD1. V gave up 3 bases and J gave up 4 bases; unmatched junction bases: 2. The CDR3 extends over 15 amino acids. The germline gives CDR1 SGHDT, CDR2 YYEEEE.

This chain uses TRBV11-3 with TRBJ2-5, with no clear D. The CDR3 has 15 amino acids. V dropped 5 bases and J dropped 5 bases, with 18 bases sitting between them. The germline V gene encodes CDR1 SGHNT and CDR2 YENEEA. CDR3 coding DNA: TGTGCCAGCAGCCGAGGATCCGGGCCCGTGGAGACCCAGTACTTC. Amino acids: CASSRGSGPVETQYF. Combining the CDR3 with reference TRBV11-3 and TRBJ2-5 gives the whole variable domain EAGVVQSPRYKIIEKKQPVAFWCNPISGHNTLYWYLQNLGQGPELLIRYENEEAVDDSQLPKDRFSAERLKGVDSTLKIQPAELGDSAVYLCASSRGSGPVETQYFGPGTRLLVL.

A single count supports this clone. The V and J genes are TRBV4-2 and TRBJ2-7; D could derive from TRBD1 or TRBD2 (5 bases each). CDR3 length equals 16 residues. Trimming left V 2 bases short and J 1 base short, with 15 bases between. Germline CDR1 LGHNA, CDR2 YNFKEQ. For the CDR3, the DNA is TGTGCCAGCAGCCAAAACCACGGGACGGATTCCTACGAGCAGTACTTC. Amino acid sequence: CASSQNHGTDSYEQYF.

The chain has TRBV7-3 and TRBJ2-1; no clear D. Trimming cost V 4 bases and J 1 base, with 14 bases left between them. The CDR3 has 16 amino acids. Germline V gene lookup returns CDR1 SGHTA and CDR2 FQGTGA. CDR3 nucleotide sequence: TGTGCCAGCAGCTCCTACAGTGAAGGGTCCTACAATGAGCAGTTCTTC. Translation gives CASSSYSEGSYNEQFF.

The V and J genes are TRBV13 and TRBJ1-6, with a tentative D call TRBD1 (6 bases). Per the germline V gene, CDR1 is PRHDT and CDR2 is FYEKMQ (reference sequence). V was clipped by 5 bases and J by 7 bases, with 18 bases between them. This CDR3 has 16 amino acids. Here the CDR3 DNA reads TGTGCCAGCAGCCAAGAGGGGGAGAGGGTGAATTCACCCCTCCACTTT. It specifies CASSQEGERVNSPLHF.

V usage is TRBV29-1 and J usage is TRBJ2-5; D unresolved. This CDR3 is 10 amino acids long. The V end lost 7 bases, the J end lost 3 bases, and 6 bases lay between the germline ends. Per germline, CDR1 SQVTM and CDR2 ANQGSEA. CDR3 residues: CSGEKETQYF. The DNA of the CDR3 is TGCAGCGGGGAAAAAGAGACCCAGTACTTC.

The chain carries TRBV6-5 and TRBJ2-5; tentatively, D is TRBD1 (6 bases). The CDR3 has 16 amino acids. V gave up 4 bases and J gave up 2 bases, with 17 bases separating them. Germline assignment: CDR1 MNHEY and CDR2 SVGAGI. CDR3 coding DNA: TGTGCCAGCAGTTTCACCTCCGGGACACTACAAGAGACCCAGTACTTC. Translating it yields CASSFTSGTLQETQYF.

This chain uses TRBV6-5 with TRBJ2-3, with TRBD2 matching 10 bases. The CDR3 has 16 residues. V dropped 4 bases and J dropped 0; count of bases not matched to a gene: 4. The germline V gene encodes CDR1 MNHEY and CDR2 SVGAGI. The CDR3 DNA is TGTGCCAGCAGTTTTTGGACTAGCGGTAGCACAGATACGCAGTATTTT. Amino acid sequence: CASSFWTSGSTDTQYF.

The J gene is TRBJ1-5, the V gene TRBV30; D unresolved. V was cut by 0 bases and J by 0 bases, with 6 bases left in between. Germline loops: CDR1 GTSNPN, CDR2 SVGIG (reference sequence). CDR3 length equals 14 residues. The CDR3 region has the DNA TGTGCCTGGAGTGTATTACTTAGCAATCAGCCCCAGCATTTT. This encodes CAWSVLLSNQPQHF.

This clone came up a few times. The chain joins TRBV2 to TRBJ2-7; D call uncertain. The V gene's germline CDR1 is SNHLY and CDR2 FYNNEI. V gave up 6 bases and J gave up 2 bases, with 14 bases separating them. The CDR3 contains 14 residues. The CDR3: CASSLASPTYEQYF. The CDR3 nucleotides read TGTGCCAGCAGCCTTGCATCCCCCACCTACGAGCAGTACTTC.

This rearrangement joins TRBV29-1 to TRBJ1-2, with D perhaps matching TRBD1 (5 bases). The germline gives CDR1 SQVTM, CDR2 ANQGSEA. Trimming pared 0 bases from V and 4 bases from J, leaving 6 bases between. This CDR3 comprises 12 residues. The CDR3: CSVEETAYGYTF. Written as DNA, the CDR3 is TGCAGCGTTGAAGAGACAGCCTATGGCTACACCTTC. Variable domain in full (rest from reference TRBV29-1 and TRBJ1-2): SAVISQKPSRDICQRGTSLTIQCQVDSQVTMMFWYRQQPGQSLTLIATANQGSEATYESGFVIDKFPISRPNLTFSTLTVSNMSPEDSSIYLCSVEETAYGYTFGSGTRLTVV.

This clone has only one observation. The chain joins TRBV5-4 to TRBJ2-6; TRBD1 matches 7 bases. The V and J ends lost 5 bases and 4 bases, in that order; junction bases with no gene match: 6. Germline lookup yields CDR1 SGHNT and CDR2 YYREEE (reference sequence). This CDR3 is built from 15 residues. In DNA form, the CDR3 reads TGTGCCAGCAGTTCGAGGGGGCGCGGGGCCAACGTCCTGACTTTC. Its protein is CASSSRGRGANVLTF.

The rearrangement joins TRBV10-2 to TRBJ1-6; D unresolved. V lost 5 bases to trimming and J lost 2 bases, with 16 bases between them. Looked up from germline, CDR1 is WSHSY and CDR2 is SAAADI. The CDR3 totals 17 residues. In DNA, the CDR3 is TGCGCCAGCAGTTCCGTGGCCCCGGGCACCTATAATTCACCCCTCCACTTT. Residues: CASSSVAPGTYNSPLHF.

The chain recombines TRBV10-2 with TRBJ2-7, with 13 bases that match TRBD2. The CDR3 covers 16 residues. CDR1 is WSHSY, CDR2 SAAADI, per germline. V dropped 4 bases and J dropped 2; count of bases not matched to a gene: 5. For the CDR3, the DNA is TGCGCCAGCAGTGCGGGACTAGCGGGAACCCCCTACGAGCAGTACTTC. It codes for CASSAGLAGTPYEQYF.

This clone has only one observation. The chain recombines TRBV11-2 with TRBJ1-3; D unclear. The germline V gene encodes CDR1 SGHAT and CDR2 FQNNGV. This CDR3 spans 14 amino acids. V lost 5 bases, J lost 0 bases, and 8 bases lay in between. CDR3 protein: CASSPYDSGNTIYF. The CDR3 nucleotides read TGTGCCAGCAGCCCCTACGACTCTGGAAACACCATATATTTT.

The rearrangement links TRBV4-1 to TRBJ1-5; 8 bases agree with TRBD1. This CDR3 region has 19 residues. CDR1 and CDR2 from the germline V gene are MGHRA and YSYEKL. V lost 0 bases and J lost 1; bases outside the gene matches: 11. CDR3 amino acids: CASSQEVSTGVSSNQPQHF. The CDR3 nucleotides read TGCGCCAGCAGCCAAGAAGTGTCGACAGGGGTATCGAGCAATCAGCCCCAGCATTTT.

The chain couples TRBV28 to TRBJ1-2; 7 nucleotides line up with TRBD1. The CDR3 length is 16 residues. Trimming took 5 bases from V and 0 from J; bases not matched to a gene: 9. Germline V gives CDR1 MDHEN, CDR2 SYDVKM. The CDR3 sequence: CASSSYTGTANYGYTF. The CDR3 region has the DNA TGTGCCAGCAGTAGTTATACTGGGACAGCTAACTATGGCTACACCTTC.

The rearrangement joins TRBV11-2 to TRBJ1-4; D remains unclear. The CDR3 is 14 amino acids. V gave up 3 bases and J gave up 7 bases, with 12 bases separating them. CDR1 is SGHAT and CDR2 is FQNNGV in the germline V gene. The CDR3: CASSFGQLGEKLFF. The CDR3 bases are TGTGCCAGCAGCTTCGGGCAACTGGGTGAAAAACTGTTTTTT.